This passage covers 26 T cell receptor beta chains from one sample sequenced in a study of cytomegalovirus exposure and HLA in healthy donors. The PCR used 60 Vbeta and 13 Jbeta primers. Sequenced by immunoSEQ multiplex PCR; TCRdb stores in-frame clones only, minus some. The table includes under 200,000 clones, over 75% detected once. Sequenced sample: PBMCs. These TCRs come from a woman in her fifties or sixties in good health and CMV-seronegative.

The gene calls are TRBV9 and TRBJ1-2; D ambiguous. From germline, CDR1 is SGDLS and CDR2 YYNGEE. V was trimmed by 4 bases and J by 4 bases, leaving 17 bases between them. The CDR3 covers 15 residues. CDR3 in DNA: TGTGCCAGCAGCCTCCGGGCCGCGGGCCCCTATGGCTACACCTTC. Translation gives CASSLRAAGPYGYTF.

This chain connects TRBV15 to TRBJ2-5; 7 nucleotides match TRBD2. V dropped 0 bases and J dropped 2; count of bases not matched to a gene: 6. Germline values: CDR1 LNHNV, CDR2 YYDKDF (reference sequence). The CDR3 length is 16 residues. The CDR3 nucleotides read TGTGCCACCAGCAGAGATGGTCGGGGGGTACAAGAGACCCAGTACTTC. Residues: CATSRDGRGVQETQYF.

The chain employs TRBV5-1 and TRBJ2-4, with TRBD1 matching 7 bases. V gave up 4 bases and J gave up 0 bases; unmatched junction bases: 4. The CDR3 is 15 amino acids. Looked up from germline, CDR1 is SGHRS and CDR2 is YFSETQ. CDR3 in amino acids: CASSHDRVAKNIQYF. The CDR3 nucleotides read TGCGCCAGCAGCCACGACAGGGTAGCCAAAAACATTCAGTACTTC. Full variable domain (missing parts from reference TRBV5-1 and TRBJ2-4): KAGVTQTPRYLIKTRGQQVTLSCSPISGHRSVSWYQQTPGQGLQFLFEYFSETQRNKGNFPGRFSGRQFSNSRSEMNVSTLELGDSALYLCASSHDRVAKNIQYFGAGTRLSVL.

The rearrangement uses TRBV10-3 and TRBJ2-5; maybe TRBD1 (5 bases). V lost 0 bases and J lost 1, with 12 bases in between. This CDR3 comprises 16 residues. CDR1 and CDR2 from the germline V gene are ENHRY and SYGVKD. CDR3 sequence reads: CAISESLGRAQETQYF. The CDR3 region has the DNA TGTGCCATCAGTGAGTCCTTAGGCAGGGCCCAAGAGACCCAGTACTTC.

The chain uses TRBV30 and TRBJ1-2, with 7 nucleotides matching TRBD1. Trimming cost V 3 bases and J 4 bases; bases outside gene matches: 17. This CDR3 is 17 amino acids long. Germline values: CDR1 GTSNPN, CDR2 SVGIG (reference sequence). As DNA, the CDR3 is TGTGCCTGGAGGGCCTCCTGGGGGCAGGGGGATAGCTATGGCTACACCTTC. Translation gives CAWRASWGQGDSYGYTF.

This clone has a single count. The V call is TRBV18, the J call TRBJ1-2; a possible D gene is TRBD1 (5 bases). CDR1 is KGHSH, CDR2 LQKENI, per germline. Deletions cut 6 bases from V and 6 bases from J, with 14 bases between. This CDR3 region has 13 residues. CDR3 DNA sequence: TGTGCCAGCTCCCAAAGACAGTCGGATGGCTACACCTTC. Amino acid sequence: CASSQRQSDGYTF.

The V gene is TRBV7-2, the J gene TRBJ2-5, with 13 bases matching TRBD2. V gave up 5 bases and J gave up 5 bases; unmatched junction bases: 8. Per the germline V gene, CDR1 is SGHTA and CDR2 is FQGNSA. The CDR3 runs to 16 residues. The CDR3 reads CASSHTSGGAGETQYF. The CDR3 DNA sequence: TGTGCCAGCAGCCATACTAGCGGGGGGGCCGGGGAGACCCAGTACTTC. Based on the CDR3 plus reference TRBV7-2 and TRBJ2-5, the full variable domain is GAGVSQSPSNKVTEKGKDVELRCDPISGHTALYWYRQSLGQGLEFLIYFQGNSAPDKSGLPSDRFSAERTGGSVSTLTIQRTQQEDSAVYLCASSHTSGGAGETQYFGPGTRLLVL.

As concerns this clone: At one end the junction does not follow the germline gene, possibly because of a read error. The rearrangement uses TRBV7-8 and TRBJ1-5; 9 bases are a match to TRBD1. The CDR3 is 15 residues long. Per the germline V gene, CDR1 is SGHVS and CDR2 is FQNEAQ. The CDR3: CASSLGDRESQPQHF. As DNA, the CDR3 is TGTGCCAGCAGTTTAGGGGACAGGGAGAGTCAGCCCCAGCATTTT.

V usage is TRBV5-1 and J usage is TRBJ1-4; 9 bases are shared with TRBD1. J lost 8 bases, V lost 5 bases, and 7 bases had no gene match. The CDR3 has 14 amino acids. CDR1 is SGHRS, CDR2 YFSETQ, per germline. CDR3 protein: CASRRDRAEEKLFF. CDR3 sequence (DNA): TGCGCCAGCAGACGGGACAGGGCGGAGGAAAAACTGTTTTTT. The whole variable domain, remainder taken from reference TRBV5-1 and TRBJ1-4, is KAGVTQTPRYLIKTRGQQVTLSCSPISGHRSVSWYQQTPGQGLQFLFEYFSETQRNKGNFPGRFSGRQFSNSRSEMNVSTLELGDSALYLCASRRDRAEEKLFFGSGTQLSVL.

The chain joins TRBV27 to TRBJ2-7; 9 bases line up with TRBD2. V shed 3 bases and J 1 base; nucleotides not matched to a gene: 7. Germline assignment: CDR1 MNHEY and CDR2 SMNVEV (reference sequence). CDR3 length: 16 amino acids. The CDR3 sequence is CASSLIATSGSYEQYF. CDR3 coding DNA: TGTGCCAGCAGTTTGATCGCGACTAGCGGTTCCTACGAGCAGTACTTC.

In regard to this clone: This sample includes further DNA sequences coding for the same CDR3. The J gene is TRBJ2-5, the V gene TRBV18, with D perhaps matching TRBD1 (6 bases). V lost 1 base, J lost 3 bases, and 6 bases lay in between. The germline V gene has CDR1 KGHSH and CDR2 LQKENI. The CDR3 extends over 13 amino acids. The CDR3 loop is CASSPRQEETQYF. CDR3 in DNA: TGTGCCAGCTCACCACGACAGGAAGAGACCCAGTACTTC.

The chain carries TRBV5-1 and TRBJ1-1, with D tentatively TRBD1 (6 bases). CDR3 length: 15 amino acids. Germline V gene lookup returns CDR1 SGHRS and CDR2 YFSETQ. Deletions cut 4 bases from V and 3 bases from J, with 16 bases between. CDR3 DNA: TGCGCCAGCAGCCAACAGGGAGAGCAGGACACTGAAGCTTTCTTT. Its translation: CASSQQGEQDTEAFF.

The CDR3 sequence is CASSRYLDSRTEAFF. The CDR3 DNA follows: TGCGCCAGCAGCCGGTATCTGGACAGTCGGACTGAAGCTTTCTTT. This chain links TRBV4-3 with TRBJ1-1, with a possible D match to TRBD1 (6 bases). V was clipped by 4 bases and J by 5 bases, with 17 bases between them. CDR3 size: 15 residues. Germline V gives CDR1 LGHNA, CDR2 YSLEER.

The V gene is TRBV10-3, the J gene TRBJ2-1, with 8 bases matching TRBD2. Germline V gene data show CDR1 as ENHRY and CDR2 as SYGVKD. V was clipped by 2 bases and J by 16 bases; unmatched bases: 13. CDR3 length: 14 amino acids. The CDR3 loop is CAISETGGPGVQFF. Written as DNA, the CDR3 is TGTGCCATCAGTGAGACGGGAGGGCCGGGAGTACAATTCTTC.

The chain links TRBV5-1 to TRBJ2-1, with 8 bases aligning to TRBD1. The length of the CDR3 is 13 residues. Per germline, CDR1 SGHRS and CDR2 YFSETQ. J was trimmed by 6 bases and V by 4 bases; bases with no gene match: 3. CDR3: CASSVDRGNEQFF. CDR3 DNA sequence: TGCGCCAGCAGCGTCGACAGGGGCAATGAGCAGTTCTTC.

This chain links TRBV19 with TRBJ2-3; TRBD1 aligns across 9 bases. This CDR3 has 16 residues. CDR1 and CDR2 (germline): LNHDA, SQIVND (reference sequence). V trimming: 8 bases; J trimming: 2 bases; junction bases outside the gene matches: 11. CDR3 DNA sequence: TGTGCCAGTCATCCCTCCACAGGGGGCGTCACAGATACGCAGTATTTT. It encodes CASHPSTGGVTDTQYF. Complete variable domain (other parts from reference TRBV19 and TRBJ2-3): DGGITQSPKYLFRKEGQNVTLSCEQNLNHDAMYWYRQDPGQGLRLIYYSQIVNDFQKGDIAEGYSVSREKKESFPLTVTSAQKNPTAFYLCASHPSTGGVTDTQYFGPGTRLTVL.

The CDR3 DNA is TGTGCCAGCAGGCGGGACCGAAGCTCCTATAATTCACCCCTCCACTTT. It yields the protein CASRRDRSSYNSPLHF. This chain links TRBV28 with TRBJ1-6; the D gene is possibly TRBD1 (5 bases). The CDR3 contains 16 residues. The V and J ends lost 6 bases and 0 bases respectively, with 12 bases between them. CDR1 and CDR2 (germline): MDHEN, SYDVKM. The full variable domain, with the rest looked up from reference TRBV28 and TRBJ1-6, is DVKVTQSSRYLVKRTGEKVFLECVQDMDHENMFWYRQDPGLGLRLIYFSYDVKMKEKGDIPEGYSVSREKKERFSLILESASTNQTSMYLCASRRDRSSYNSPLHFGNGTRLTVT.

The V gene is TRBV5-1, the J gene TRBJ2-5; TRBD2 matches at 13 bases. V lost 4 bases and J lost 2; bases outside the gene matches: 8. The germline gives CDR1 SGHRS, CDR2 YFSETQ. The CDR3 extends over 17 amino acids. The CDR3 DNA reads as TGCGCCAGCAGCGGGGGACTAGCGGGGCGGGGTCAAGAGACCCAGTACTTC. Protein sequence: CASSGGLAGRGQETQYF.

CDR3 coding DNA: TGTGCCAGCAGCCAGACGGGACAGTCCTATAATTCACCCCTCCACTTT. Amino acid sequence: CASSQTGQSYNSPLHF. The V call is TRBV7-2, the J call TRBJ1-6; 7 bases match TRBD1. Germline assignment: CDR1 SGHTA and CDR2 FQGNSA. With 5 bases clipped from V and 1 base from J, the junction kept 5 bases outside the gene matches. CDR3 size: 16 residues.

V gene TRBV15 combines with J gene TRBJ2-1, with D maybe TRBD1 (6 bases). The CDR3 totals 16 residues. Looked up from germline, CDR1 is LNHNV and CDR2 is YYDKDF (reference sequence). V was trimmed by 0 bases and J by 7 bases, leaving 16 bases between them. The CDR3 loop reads CATSRDKDSARNEQFF. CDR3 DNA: TGTGCCACCAGCAGAGATAAGGACAGCGCAAGGAATGAGCAGTTCTTC.

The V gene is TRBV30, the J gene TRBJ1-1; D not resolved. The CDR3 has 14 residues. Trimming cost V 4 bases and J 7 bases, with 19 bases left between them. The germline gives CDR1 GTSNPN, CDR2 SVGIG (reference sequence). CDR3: CAWTRHSGLNEAFF. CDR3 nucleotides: TGTGCCTGGACCCGCCACTCGGGGTTGAATGAAGCTTTCTTT.

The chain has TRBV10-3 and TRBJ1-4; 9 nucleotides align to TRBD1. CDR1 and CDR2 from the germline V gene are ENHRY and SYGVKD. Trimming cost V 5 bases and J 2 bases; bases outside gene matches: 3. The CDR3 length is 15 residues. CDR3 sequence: CAISRQGGTNEKLFF. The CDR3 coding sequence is TGTGCCATCAGTCGACAGGGGGGGACTAATGAAAAACTGTTTTTT.

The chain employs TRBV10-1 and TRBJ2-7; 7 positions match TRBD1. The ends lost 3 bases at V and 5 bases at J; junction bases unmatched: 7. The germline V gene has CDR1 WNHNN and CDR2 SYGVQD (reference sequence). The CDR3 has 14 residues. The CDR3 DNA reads TGCGCCAGCAGTGAAGGGACAGCTACCCACGAGCAGTACTTC. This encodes CASSEGTATHEQYF.

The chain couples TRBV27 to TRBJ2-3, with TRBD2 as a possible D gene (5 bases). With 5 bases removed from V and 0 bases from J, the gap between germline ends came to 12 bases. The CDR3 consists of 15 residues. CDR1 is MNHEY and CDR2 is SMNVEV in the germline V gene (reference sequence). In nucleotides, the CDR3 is TGTGCCAGCAGTCCAAGACGGGATAGCACAGATACGCAGTATTTT. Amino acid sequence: CASSPRRDSTDTQYF.

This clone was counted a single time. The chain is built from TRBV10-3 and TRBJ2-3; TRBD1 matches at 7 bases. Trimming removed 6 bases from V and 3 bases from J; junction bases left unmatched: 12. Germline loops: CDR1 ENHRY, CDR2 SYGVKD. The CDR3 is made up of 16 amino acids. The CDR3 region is CAISHPGQRTTDTQYF. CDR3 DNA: TGTGCCATCAGCCACCCGGGACAGCGAACAACAGATACGCAGTATTTT.

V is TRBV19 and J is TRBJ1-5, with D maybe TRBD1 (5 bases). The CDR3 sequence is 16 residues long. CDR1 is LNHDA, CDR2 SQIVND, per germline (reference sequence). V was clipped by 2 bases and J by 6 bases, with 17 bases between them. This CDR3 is CASSINGRGKGQPQHF. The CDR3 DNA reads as TGTGCCAGTAGTATAAATGGGCGGGGGAAGGGTCAGCCCCAGCATTTT.